The clone carrying this T cell receptor (beta chain) was observed at least ten times. This sample was taken from a study of T-cell reconstitution after alpha-beta-depleted transplantation in children. Preparation of the TCRbeta library used unique molecular identifiers. MiXCR, applied by TCRdb to the PCR reads, yields one record per CDR3 protein. The sample contains about 640,000 distinct CDR3 sequences, around a sixth of which appear only once. The receptor comes from a human donor who donated a stem cell graft to a child with acute myeloid leukemia. The sample here was PBMCs from the stem cell graft donor, taken from the stem cell graft.

Written as DNA, the CDR3 is TGTGCCAGCAGCTTCCTGAATCAGCCCCAGCATTTT. This sequence encodes CASSFLNQPQHF. The J gene is TRBJ1-5, the V gene TRBV7-2; unclear D gene. V gave up 3 bases and J gave up 4 bases, with 4 bases separating them. Germline V CDR1 and CDR2: SGHTA, FQGNSA. The CDR3 length is 12 residues.